This T cell receptor beta chain was profiled in a study of blood T cell repertoires in COVID-19. The overall study: Spain, Italy and the United States supplied samples that represented acute and convalescent COVID-19. In each case, the material was cDNA or gDNA derived from T cells, B-cell-depleted T cells, or PBMCs.

This CDR3 comprises 14 residues. V lost 8 bases, J lost 10 bases, and 18 bases lay in between. The germline gives CDR1 ENHRY, CDR2 SYGVKD. This clone appeared a few times. Methods used by the authors: Amplified reference gene primers provided the basis for estimating nucleated cell counts. Only in-frame clones appear in the TCRdb table, and some are missing; sequencing was by immunoSEQ multiplex PCR. The D gene and trimming were derived from the DNA, and the V and J assignments and clone size from that table. The sample lists 100,000 to 120,000 clones; roughly 80% were seen once. This TCR was recovered from a woman aged 55-69 years with acute or convalescent COVID-19. The V and J genes are TRBV10-3 and TRBJ1-6; D perhaps matches TRBD1 (5 bases). The material sequenced was peripheral blood. CDR3 protein: CAIGVRGEESPLHF. The CDR3 DNA follows: TGTGCCATCGGGGTACGGGGGGAAGAATCACCCCTCCACTTT.